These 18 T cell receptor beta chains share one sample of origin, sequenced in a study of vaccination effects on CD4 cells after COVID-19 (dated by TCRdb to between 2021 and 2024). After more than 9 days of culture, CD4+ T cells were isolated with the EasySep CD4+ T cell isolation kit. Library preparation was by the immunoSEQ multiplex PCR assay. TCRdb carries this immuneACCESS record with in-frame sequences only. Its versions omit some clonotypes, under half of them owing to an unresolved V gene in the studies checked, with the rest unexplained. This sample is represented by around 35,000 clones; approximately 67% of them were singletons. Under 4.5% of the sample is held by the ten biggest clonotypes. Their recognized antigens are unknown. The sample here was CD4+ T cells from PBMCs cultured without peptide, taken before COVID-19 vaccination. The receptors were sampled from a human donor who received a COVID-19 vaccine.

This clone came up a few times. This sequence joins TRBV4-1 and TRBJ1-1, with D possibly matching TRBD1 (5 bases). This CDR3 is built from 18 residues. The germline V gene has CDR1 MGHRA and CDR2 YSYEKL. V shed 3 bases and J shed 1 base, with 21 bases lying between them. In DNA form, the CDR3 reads TGCGCCAGCAGCCATACCGGGACCGCTAAAGCCTCGAACACTGAAGCTTTCTTT. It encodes CASSHTGTAKASNTEAFF.

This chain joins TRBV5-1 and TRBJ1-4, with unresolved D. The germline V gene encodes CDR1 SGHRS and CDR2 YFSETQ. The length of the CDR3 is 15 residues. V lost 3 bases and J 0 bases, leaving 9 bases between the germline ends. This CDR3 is CASSSAVSTNEKLFF. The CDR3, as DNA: TGCGCCAGCAGCTCCGCCGTTTCAACTAATGAAAAACTGTTTTTT.

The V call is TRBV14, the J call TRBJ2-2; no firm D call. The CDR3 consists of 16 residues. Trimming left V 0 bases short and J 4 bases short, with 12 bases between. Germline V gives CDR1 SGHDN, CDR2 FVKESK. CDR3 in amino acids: CASSQDSLGFTGELFF. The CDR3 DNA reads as TGTGCCAGCAGCCAAGATTCCCTCGGGTTCACCGGGGAGCTGTTTTTT.

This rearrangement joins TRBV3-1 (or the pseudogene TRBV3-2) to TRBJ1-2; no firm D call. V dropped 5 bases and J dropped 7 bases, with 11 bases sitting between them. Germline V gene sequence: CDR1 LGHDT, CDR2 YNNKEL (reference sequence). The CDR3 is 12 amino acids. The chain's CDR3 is CASSEVQSGYTF. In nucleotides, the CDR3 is TGTGCCAGCAGCGAGGTGCAATCTGGCTACACCTTC.

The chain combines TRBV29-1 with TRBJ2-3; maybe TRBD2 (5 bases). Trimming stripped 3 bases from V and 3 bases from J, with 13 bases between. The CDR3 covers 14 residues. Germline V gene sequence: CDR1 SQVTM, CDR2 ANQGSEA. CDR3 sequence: CSVESSGSTDTQYF. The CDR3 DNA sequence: TGCAGCGTTGAGAGTAGTGGGAGTACAGATACGCAGTATTTT.

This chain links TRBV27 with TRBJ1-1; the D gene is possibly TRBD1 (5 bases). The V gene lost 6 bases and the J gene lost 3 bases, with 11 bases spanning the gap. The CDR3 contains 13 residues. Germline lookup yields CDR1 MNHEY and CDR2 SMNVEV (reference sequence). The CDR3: CASRRRDYTEAFF. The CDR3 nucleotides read TGTGCCAGCAGAAGGAGGGACTACACTGAAGCTTTCTTT.

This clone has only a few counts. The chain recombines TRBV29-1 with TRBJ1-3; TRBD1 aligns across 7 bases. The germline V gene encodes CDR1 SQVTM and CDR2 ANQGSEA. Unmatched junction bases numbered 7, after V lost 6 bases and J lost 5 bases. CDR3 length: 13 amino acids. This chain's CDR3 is CSVLEGARNTIYF. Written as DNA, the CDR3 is TGCAGCGTACTAGAGGGGGCCAGAAACACCATATATTTT.

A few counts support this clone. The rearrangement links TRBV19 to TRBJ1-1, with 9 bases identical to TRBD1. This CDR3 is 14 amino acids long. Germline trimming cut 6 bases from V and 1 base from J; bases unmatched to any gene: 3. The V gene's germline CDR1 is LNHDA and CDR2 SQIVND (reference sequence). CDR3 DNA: TGTGCCAGTAGGGGACAGGGCCGGAACACTGAAGCTTTCTTT. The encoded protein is CASRGQGRNTEAFF.

The CDR3 nucleotides read TGTGCCAGCAGCTTCGGGAGCACAGATACGCAGTATTTT. It codes for CASSFGSTDTQYF. The chain is built from TRBV5-4 and TRBJ2-3, with D unclear. The CDR3 spans 13 residues. Germline CDR1 is SGHNT and CDR2 is YYREEE (reference sequence). Trimming removed 2 bases at V and 0 bases at J, with 4 bases between.

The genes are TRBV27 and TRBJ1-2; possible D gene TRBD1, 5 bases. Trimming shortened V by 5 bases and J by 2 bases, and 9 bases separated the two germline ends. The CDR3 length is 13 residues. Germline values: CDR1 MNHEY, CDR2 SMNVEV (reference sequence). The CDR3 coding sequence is TGTGCCAGCAGTAGCGAGGGGAACTATGGCTACACCTTC. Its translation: CASSSEGNYGYTF.

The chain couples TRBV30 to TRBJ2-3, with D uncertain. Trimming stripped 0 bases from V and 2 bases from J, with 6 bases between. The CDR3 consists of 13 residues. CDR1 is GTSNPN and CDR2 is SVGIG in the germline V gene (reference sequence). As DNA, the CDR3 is TGTGCCTGGAGTGTACTGGACACAGATACGCAGTATTTT. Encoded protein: CAWSVLDTDTQYF. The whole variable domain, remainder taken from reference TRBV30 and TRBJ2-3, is SQTIHQWPATLVQPVGSPLSLECTVEGTSNPNLYWYRQAAGRGLQLLFYSVGIGQISSEVPQNLSASRPQDRQFILSSKKLLLSDSGFYLCAWSVLDTDTQYFGPGTRLTVL.

CDR3 bases: TGTGCCAGCAGCGGACAGGGGGCGGGAGAGACCCAGTACTTC. Translating gives CASSGQGAGETQYF. The chain recombines TRBV25-1 with TRBJ2-5; 11 positions match TRBD1. Germline V gene data show CDR1 as MGHDK and CDR2 as SYGVNS. Losses at the gene ends were 6 bases for V and 4 bases for J; bases not matched to a gene: 4. This CDR3 spans 14 amino acids.

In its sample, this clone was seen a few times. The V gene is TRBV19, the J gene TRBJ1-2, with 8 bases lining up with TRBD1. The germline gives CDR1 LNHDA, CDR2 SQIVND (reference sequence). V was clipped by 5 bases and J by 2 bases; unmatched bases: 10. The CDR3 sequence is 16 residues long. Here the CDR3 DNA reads TGTGCCAGTAGTTTGGCAGCAGGGGGCGCAAACTATGGCTACACCTTC. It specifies CASSLAAGGANYGYTF.

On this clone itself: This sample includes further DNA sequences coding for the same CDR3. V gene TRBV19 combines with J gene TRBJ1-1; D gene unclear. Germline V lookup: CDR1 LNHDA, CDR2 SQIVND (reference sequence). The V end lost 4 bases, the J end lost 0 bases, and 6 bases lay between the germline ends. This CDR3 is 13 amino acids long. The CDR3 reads CASSSGLNTEAFF. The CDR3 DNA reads TGTGCCAGTAGTAGTGGACTGAACACTGAAGCTTTCTTT.

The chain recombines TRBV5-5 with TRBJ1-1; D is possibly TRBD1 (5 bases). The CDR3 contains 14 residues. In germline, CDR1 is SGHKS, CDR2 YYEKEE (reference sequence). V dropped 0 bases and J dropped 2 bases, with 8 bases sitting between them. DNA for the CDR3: TGTGCCAGCAGCTTGGAAAGGGGTAACACTGAAGCTTTCTTT. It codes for CASSLERGNTEAFF.

CDR3: CASSLWGSDTGELFF. CDR3 DNA sequence: TGCGCCAGCAGCTTGTGGGGGTCGGACACCGGGGAGCTGTTTTTT. This sequence joins TRBV5-1 and TRBJ2-2; the D call may be TRBD1 or TRBD2 (5 bases each). CDR3 length: 15 amino acids. The germline V gene has CDR1 SGHRS and CDR2 YFSETQ. Trimming pared 1 base from V and 3 bases from J, leaving 10 bases between.

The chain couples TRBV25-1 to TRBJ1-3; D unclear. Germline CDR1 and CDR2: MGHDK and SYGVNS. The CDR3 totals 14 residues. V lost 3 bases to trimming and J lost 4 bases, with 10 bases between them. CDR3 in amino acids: CASSDHRRGNTIYF. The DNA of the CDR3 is TGTGCCAGCAGTGACCATAGGAGGGGAAACACCATATATTTT.

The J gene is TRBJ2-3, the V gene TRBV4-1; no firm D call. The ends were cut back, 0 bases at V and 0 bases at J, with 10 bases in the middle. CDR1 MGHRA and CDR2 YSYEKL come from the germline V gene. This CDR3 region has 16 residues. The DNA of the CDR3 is TGCGCCAGCAGCCAAGATTGGATGATAAGCACAGATACGCAGTATTTT. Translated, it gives CASSQDWMISTDTQYF.